These T cell receptor beta chains were read from a single sample in a study of cytomegalovirus exposure and HLA in healthy donors. Produced via immunoSEQ multiplex PCR; TCRdb's table is partial and in-frame only. The data hold about 180,000 clones, with around 74% observed a single time. Material: PBMCs. Receptor source: a male donor in good health and CMV-seronegative. CDR3s include the opening cysteine and the closing phenylalanine or tryptophan. A D gene is named only where the DNA matches it firmly. The size entry is marked missing in some rows and otherwise reads once, few, many or a size class.

d_gene	j_gene	v_gene	abundance	CDR3nt	CDR3aa
.	TRBJ2-7	TRBV4-2	.	TGTGCCAGCAGCCAAGGATGGCAGGTCAGCTCCTACGAGCAGTACTTC	CASSQGWQVSSYEQYF
.	TRBJ1-5	TRBV6-5	.	TGTGCCAGCGGACAGAGTTTTCGGAGCAATCAGCCCCAGCATTTT	CASGQSFRSNQPQHF
.	TRBJ2-2	TRBV29-1	few	TGCAGCGTTGATTCTAGCCCCTCGTCGAACACCGGGGAGCTGTTTTTT	CSVDSSPSSNTGELFF
.	TRBJ2-2	TRBV28	once	TGTGCCAGCAGTTTATACGTCGAGGCCAGGGGCGTCACCGGGGAGCTGTTTTTT	CASSLYVEARGVTGELFF
TRBD2	TRBJ2-1	TRBV6-6	.	TGTGCCAGCAGTCCTGTTGGACTAGCTTCGGATGAGCAGTTCTTC	CASSPVGLASDEQFF
.	TRBJ2-3	TRBV10-3	.	TGTGCCACCGCGGATGCCCTGTTCACAGATACGCAGTATTTT	CATADALFTDTQYF
.	TRBJ1-5	TRBV6-5	once	TGTGCCAGCAGTTACGGGACACAAAATCAGCCCCAGCATTTT	CASSYGTQNQPQHF
.	TRBJ1-5	TRBV6-5	.	TGTGCCAGCAGCAACAGGGTCAATCAGCCCCAGCATTTT	CASSNRVNQPQHF
TRBD1	TRBJ1-5	TRBV7-6	.	TGTGCCAGCAGTCAAGGGACAGGGTCTCCGTATAGCAATCAGCCCCAGCATTTT	CASSQGTGSPYSNQPQHF
.	TRBJ1-1	TRBV12-2	.	TGTGCAAGTCGCTTAGATCGGGTTGGGAACACTGAAGCTTTCTTT	CASRLDRVGNTEAFF
.	TRBJ2-3	TRBV5-1	.	TGCGCCAGCAGCTGGGCAGGTCAGCTCACAGATACGCAGTATTTT	CASSWAGQLTDTQYF
.	TRBJ1-1	TRBV30	.	TGTGCCTGGAGGTTATCACAGAACACTGAAGCTTTCTTT	CAWRLSQNTEAFF
TRBD1	TRBJ1-1	TRBV6-6	.	TGTGCCAGCCGACAGGGGACTGAAGCTTTCTTT	CASRQGTEAFF
.	TRBJ1-1	TRBV6-1	once	TGTGCCAGCAGTGAAGCGCTGGGGGGGCGCGACACTGAAGCTTTCTTT	CASSEALGGRDTEAFF
.	TRBJ2-5	TRBV29-1	once	TGCAGCGTCGCTCCGGGACACGGGCCAGAGACCCAGTACTTC	CSVAPGHGPETQYF
.	TRBJ1-1	TRBV7-2	.	TGTGCCAGCAGCTTAAGGTCCCTAGTATTGGACACTGAAGCTTTCTTT	CASSLRSLVLDTEAFF
TRBD1	TRBJ1-4	TRBV13	.	TGTGCCAGCAGCTTGGGACAGGGTGGGGAAAAACTGTTTTTT	CASSLGQGGEKLFF
TRBD1	TRBJ2-1	TRBV9	.	TGTGCCAGCAGCGATTCGACAGGGGGCAATGAGCAGTTCTTC	CASSDSTGGNEQFF
.	TRBJ2-7	TRBV5-6	.	TGTGCCAGCAGCCCCCTCGCGGGTCCGACCCGGAGCCTATACGAGCAGTACTTC	CASSPLAGPTRSLYEQYF
TRBD2	TRBJ2-3	TRBV4-1	.	TGCGCCAGCAGCCAAGACCGAACTAGCGGGAGTGGGTCAGATACGCAGTATTTT	CASSQDRTSGSGSDTQYF
.	TRBJ2-1	TRBV15	.	TGTGCCACCAGCAGAGGGCTAGCGAGCTCCTACAATGAGCAGTTCTTC	CATSRGLASSYNEQFF
.	TRBJ1-4	TRBV28	.	TGTGCCACCCTTAATGAAAAACTGTTTTTT	CATLNEKLFF
TRBD1	TRBJ2-4	TRBV5-1	.	TGCGCCAGCAGTCCCTACAGGGGCACGGCCAAAAACATTCAGTACTTC	CASSPYRGTAKNIQYF
TRBD1	TRBJ1-5	TRBV6-6	.	TGTGCCAGCAGTTCCAGAGACAGGGGAGGCCAGCCCCAGCATTTT	CASSSRDRGGQPQHF
.	TRBJ2-1	TRBV19	.	TGTGCCAGTAGTATCGGGCTAGCGAACTACAATGAGCAGTTCTTC	CASSIGLANYNEQFF